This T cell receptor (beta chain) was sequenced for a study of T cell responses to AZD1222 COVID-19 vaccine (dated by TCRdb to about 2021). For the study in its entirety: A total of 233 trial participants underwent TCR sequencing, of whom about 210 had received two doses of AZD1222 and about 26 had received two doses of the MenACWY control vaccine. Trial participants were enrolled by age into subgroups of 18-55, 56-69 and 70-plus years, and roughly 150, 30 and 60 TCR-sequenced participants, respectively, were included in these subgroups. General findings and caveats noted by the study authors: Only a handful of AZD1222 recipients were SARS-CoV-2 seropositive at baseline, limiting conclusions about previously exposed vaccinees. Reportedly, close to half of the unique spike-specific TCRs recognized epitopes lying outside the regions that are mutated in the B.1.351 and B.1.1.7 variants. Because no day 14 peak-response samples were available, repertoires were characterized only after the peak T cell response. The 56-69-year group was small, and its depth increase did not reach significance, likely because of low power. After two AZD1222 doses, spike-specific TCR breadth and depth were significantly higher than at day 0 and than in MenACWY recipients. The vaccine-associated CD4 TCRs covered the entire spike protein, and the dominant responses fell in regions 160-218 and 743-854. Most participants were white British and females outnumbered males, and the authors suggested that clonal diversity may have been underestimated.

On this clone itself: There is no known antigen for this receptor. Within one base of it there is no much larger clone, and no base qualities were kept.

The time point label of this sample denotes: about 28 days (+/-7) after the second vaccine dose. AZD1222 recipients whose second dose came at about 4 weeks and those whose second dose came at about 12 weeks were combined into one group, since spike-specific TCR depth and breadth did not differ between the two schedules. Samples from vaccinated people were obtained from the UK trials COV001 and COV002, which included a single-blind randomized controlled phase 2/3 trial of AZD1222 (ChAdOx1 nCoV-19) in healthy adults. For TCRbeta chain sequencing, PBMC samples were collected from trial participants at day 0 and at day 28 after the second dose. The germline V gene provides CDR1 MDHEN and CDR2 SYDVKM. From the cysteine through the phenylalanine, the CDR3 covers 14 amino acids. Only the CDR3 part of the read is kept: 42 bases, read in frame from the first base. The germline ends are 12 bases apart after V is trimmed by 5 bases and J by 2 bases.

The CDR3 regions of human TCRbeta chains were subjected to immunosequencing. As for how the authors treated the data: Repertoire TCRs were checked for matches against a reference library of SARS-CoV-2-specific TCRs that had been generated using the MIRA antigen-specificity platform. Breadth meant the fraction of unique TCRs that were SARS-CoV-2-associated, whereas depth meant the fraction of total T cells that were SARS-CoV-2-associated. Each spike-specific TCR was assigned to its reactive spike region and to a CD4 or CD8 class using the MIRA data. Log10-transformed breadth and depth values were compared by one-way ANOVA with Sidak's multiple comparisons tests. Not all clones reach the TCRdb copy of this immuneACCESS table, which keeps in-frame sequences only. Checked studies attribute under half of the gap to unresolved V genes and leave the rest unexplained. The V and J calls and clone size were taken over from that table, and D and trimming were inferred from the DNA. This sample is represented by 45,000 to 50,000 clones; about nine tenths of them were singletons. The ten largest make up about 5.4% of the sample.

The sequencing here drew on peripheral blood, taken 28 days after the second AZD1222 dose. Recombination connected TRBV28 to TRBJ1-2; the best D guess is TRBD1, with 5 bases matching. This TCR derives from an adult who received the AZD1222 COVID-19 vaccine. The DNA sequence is TGTGCCAGCAGTCCGGCAGGGAACAACTATGGCTACACCTTC. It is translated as CASSPAGNNYGYTF.